These 23 T cell receptor beta chains were sequenced from one sample in a study of blood T cell repertoires in COVID-19. Measured with immunoSEQ multiplex PCR; TCRdb has only the in-frame clones, and not every one. The data contain 50,000 or so clones, approximately 84% of them seen just once; the ten biggest clones take up around 15%. Material: peripheral blood. These receptors all come from a human donor with active COVID-19. The donor label of this sample is uncertain.

V gene TRBV5-4 combines with J gene TRBJ1-1; 7 nucleotides align to TRBD1. The germline gives CDR1 SGHNT, CDR2 YYREEE (reference sequence). Trimming at V came to 7 bases and at J to 1 base, leaving 13 bases not matched to a gene. The CDR3 has 16 amino acids. CDR3 in DNA: TGTGCCAGCGGCAGACAGGGTGCGGGGGGGAACACTGAAGCTTTCTTT. Translated: CASGRQGAGGNTEAFF.

The V call is TRBV5-1, the J call TRBJ1-1, with a possible D match to TRBD1 (5 bases). V shed 4 bases and J shed 1 base, with 17 bases lying between them. The germline CDR1 and CDR2 sequences are SGHRS and YFSETQ. CDR3 size: 16 residues. The DNA for the CDR3 is TGCGCCAGCAGCCCCTGGGGCCGGGGGGAGAACACTGAAGCTTTCTTT. Translation: CASSPWGRGENTEAFF.

The gene calls are TRBV24-1 and TRBJ2-2; 9 nucleotides match TRBD1. The CDR3 covers 16 residues. Trimming took 3 bases from V and 5 from J; bases not matched to a gene: 6. Germline CDR1 and CDR2: KGHDR and SFDVKD. The CDR3 sequence: CATSDTGTGRTGELFF. CDR3 bases: TGTGCCACCAGTGATACCGGGACAGGGAGGACCGGGGAGCTGTTTTTT.

The chain combines TRBV5-5 with TRBJ2-3; 7 bases are a match to TRBD1. Losses at the gene ends were 4 bases for V and 2 bases for J; bases not matched to a gene: 4. Germline lookup yields CDR1 SGHKS and CDR2 YYEKEE (reference sequence). The CDR3 runs to 14 residues. CDR3 in DNA: TGTGCCAGCAGCCCCGGGACAGTCACAGATACGCAGTATTTT. Residues: CASSPGTVTDTQYF.

The chain employs TRBV11-3 and TRBJ2-4; D remains ambiguous. With 6 bases removed from V and 6 bases from J, the gap between germline ends came to 12 bases. This CDR3 has 13 amino acids. Germline V CDR1 and CDR2: SGHNT, YENEEA. CDR3 protein: CASSDRGGNIQYF. In nucleotides, the CDR3 is TGTGCCAGCAGTGATCGCGGCGGAAACATTCAGTACTTC.

The genes are TRBV6-1 and TRBJ1-1, with 7 bases lining up with TRBD1. Per the germline V gene, CDR1 is MNHNS and CDR2 is SASEGT. CDR3 length: 15 amino acids. V was pared by 5 bases and J by 1 base, with 7 bases of the junction left unmatched. The CDR3 is CASSMGNRGNTEAFF. CDR3 in DNA: TGTGCCAGCAGTATGGGGAACAGGGGGAACACTGAAGCTTTCTTT.

CDR3: CASSFSGGPYNEQFF. The CDR3 region has the DNA TGTGCCAGCAGTTTTAGCGGGGGCCCTTACAATGAGCAGTTCTTC. V usage is TRBV6-2 or TRBV6-3 and J usage is TRBJ2-1; 9 bases fit TRBD2. Germline-derived CDR1 and CDR2 are MNHEY and SVGEGT. The CDR3 length is 15 residues. After removal of 4 bases from V and 4 bases from J, the junction contained 5 bases not matched to a gene.

The V call is TRBV4-3, the J call TRBJ2-7, with 8 bases aligning to TRBD1. J gave up 0 bases and V 1 base, and 5 bases lay outside the gene matches. CDR3 length: 16 residues. Germline-derived CDR1 and CDR2 are LGHNA and YSLEER. CDR3 protein: CASSQGTGRSSYEQYF. As DNA, the CDR3 is TGCGCCAGCAGCCAAGGGACAGGGAGGAGCTCCTACGAGCAGTACTTC.

The CDR3 sequence: CASSLGAGDTEAFF. In nucleotides, the CDR3 is TGTGCCAGCAGCTTGGGGGCCGGGGACACTGAAGCTTTCTTT. The chain recombines TRBV5-4 with TRBJ1-1, with D unresolved. Deletions cut 0 bases from V and 3 bases from J, with 9 bases between. The CDR3 totals 14 residues. Per the germline V gene, CDR1 is SGHNT and CDR2 is YYREEE (reference sequence).

V is TRBV29-1 and J is TRBJ2-3, with 7 bases matching TRBD1. The CDR3 runs to 14 residues. V dropped 3 bases and J dropped 6; count of bases not matched to a gene: 9. Germline CDR1 is SQVTM and CDR2 is ANQGSEA. The CDR3 nucleotides read TGCAGCGTTGAGGGCCCACAGGGGTGGGATACGCAGTATTTT. This encodes CSVEGPQGWDTQYF.

This chain connects TRBV2 to TRBJ2-3, with 12 positions matching TRBD2. The V gene end was trimmed by 5 bases and the J gene end by 6 bases; junction bases not matched to a gene: 9. The CDR3 has 16 amino acids. CDR1 is SNHLY, CDR2 FYNNEI, per germline. CDR3 in amino acids: CASSLRTSGGSDTQYF. The CDR3 DNA sequence: TGTGCCAGCAGTCTGCGCACTAGCGGGGGGTCCGATACGCAGTATTTT. The variable domain in full, with the rest retrieved from reference TRBV2 and TRBJ2-3, is EPEVTQTPSHQVTQMGQEVILRCVPISNHLYFYWYRQILGQKVEFLVSFYNNEISEKSEIFDDQFSVERPDGSNFTLKIRSTKLEDSAMYFCASSLRTSGGSDTQYFGPGTRLTVL.

The V gene is TRBV7-3, the J gene TRBJ2-3, with 14 nucleotides matching TRBD2. The CDR3 is 17 amino acids. Germline V CDR1 and CDR2: SGHTA, FQGTGA. Germline trimming cut 5 bases from V and 1 base from J; bases unmatched to any gene: 5. The CDR3 DNA reads as TGTGCCAGCAGCAAACTGGGACTAGCGGGGGGCACAGATACGCAGTATTTT. Its translation is CASSKLGLAGGTDTQYF.

J is TRBJ1-6 and V is TRBV5-4; D is uncertain. The germline V gene has CDR1 SGHNT and CDR2 YYREEE (reference sequence). The CDR3 consists of 16 residues. V was shortened by 1 base and J by 7 bases, with 15 bases between the two germline ends. For the CDR3, the DNA is TGTGCCAGCAGCTTGATCGGGGAGCTGTGGAATTCACCCCTCCACTTT. Translating it yields CASSLIGELWNSPLHF.

The chain joins TRBV19 to TRBJ1-5; 8 positions match TRBD1. The CDR3 length is 15 residues. CDR1 is LNHDA and CDR2 is SQIVND in the germline V gene (reference sequence). V was pared by 2 bases and J by 2 bases, with 2 bases of the junction left unmatched. The CDR3 sequence is CASSIMGQGNQPQHF. The CDR3 region has the DNA TGTGCCAGTAGTATAATGGGACAGGGCAATCAGCCCCAGCATTTT. The complete variable domain, with remaining parts taken from reference TRBV19 and TRBJ1-5, reads DGGITQSPKYLFRKEGQNVTLSCEQNLNHDAMYWYRQDPGQGLRLIYYSQIVNDFQKGDIAEGYSVSREKKESFPLTVTSAQKNPTAFYLCASSIMGQGNQPQHFGDGTRLSIL.

The table lists this clone with a count of one. The V and J genes are TRBV5-4 and TRBJ1-6, with a tentative D call TRBD1 (6 bases). V was clipped by 6 bases and J by 9 bases, with 19 bases between them. The CDR3 extends over 15 amino acids. Germline V CDR1 and CDR2: SGHNT, YYREEE (reference sequence). The CDR3 DNA sequence: TGTGCCAGCACGGTCAGGGGAGGGGAGCGTTCACCCCTCCACTTT. It yields the protein CASTVRGGERSPLHF.

This chain's CDR3 is CASSPRTGEYDEQYF. CDR3 DNA sequence: TGTGCCAGCAGCCCTAGGACAGGGGAATATGACGAGCAGTACTTC. V usage is TRBV7-8 and J usage is TRBJ2-7, with TRBD1 identical over 9 bases. This CDR3 has 15 residues. V was pared by 5 bases and J by 5 bases, with 10 bases of the junction left unmatched. Germline values: CDR1 SGHVS, CDR2 FQNEAQ.

The V and J genes are TRBV3-1 (or the pseudogene TRBV3-2) and TRBJ2-7; the match to TRBD1 covers 11 bases. Germline V gene sequence: CDR1 LGHDT, CDR2 YNNKEL (reference sequence). V gave up 5 bases and J gave up 5 bases; unmatched junction bases: 5. The CDR3 totals 14 residues. The CDR3 reads CASSTRTGGNEQYF. CDR3 sequence (DNA): TGTGCCAGCAGCACCCGGACAGGGGGCAACGAGCAGTACTTC.

This chain links TRBV9 with TRBJ2-7; TRBD2 agrees at 10 bases. Germline trimming cut 0 bases from V and 2 bases from J; bases unmatched to any gene: 2. The germline CDR1 and CDR2 sequences are SGDLS and YYNGEE. This CDR3 is 15 amino acids long. The chain's CDR3 is CASSVESGGAYEQYF. CDR3 sequence (DNA): TGTGCCAGCAGCGTAGAAAGCGGGGGGGCCTACGAGCAGTACTTC.

In DNA, the CDR3 is TGTGCCAGCAGTCGTAGTACCGGGGAGCTGTTTTTT. It specifies CASSRSTGELFF. The chain links TRBV6-2 or TRBV6-3 to TRBJ2-2; D gene unclear. Trimming removed 5 bases from V and 5 bases from J, with 6 bases in between. Per the germline V gene, CDR1 is MNHEY and CDR2 is SVGEGT. The CDR3 extends over 12 amino acids.

The V call is TRBV5-1, the J call TRBJ1-6; no definite D call. The ends were cut back, 0 bases at V and 8 bases at J, with 9 bases in the middle. The CDR3 is 14 amino acids. Germline loops: CDR1 SGHRS, CDR2 YFSETQ. CDR3 amino acids: CASSLAGTDSPLHF. The CDR3 coding sequence is TGCGCCAGCAGCTTGGCAGGAACTGATTCACCCCTCCACTTT.

This chain links TRBV6-6 with TRBJ1-2; 8 nucleotides agree with TRBD1. CDR1 and CDR2 (germline): MNHNY, SVGAGI (reference sequence). The V gene end was trimmed by 5 bases and the J gene end by 4 bases; junction bases not matched to a gene: 3. This CDR3 comprises 13 residues. The DNA for the CDR3 is TGTGCCAGCAGTCAGGACAGGGCCTATGGCTACACCTTC. Protein sequence: CASSQDRAYGYTF.

The genes are TRBV7-8 and TRBJ2-7; 11 nucleotides line up with TRBD2. The V gene's germline CDR1 is SGHVS and CDR2 FQNEAQ. This CDR3 has 18 residues. The trim removed 0 bases at V and 2 bases at J, leaving 9 bases unmatched. The CDR3 DNA follows: TGTGCCAGCAGCTTAGCCGCTAGCGGGGGGACCCCAACCTACGAGCAGTACTTC. This codes for CASSLAASGGTPTYEQYF.

The V gene is TRBV3-1 (or the pseudogene TRBV3-2), the J gene TRBJ1-6; no definite D call. V dropped 1 base and J dropped 16 bases, with 8 bases sitting between them. Germline CDR1 reads LGHDT; CDR2 reads YNNKEL (reference sequence). This CDR3 spans 11 amino acids. This CDR3 is CASSQAGQLHF. In nucleotides, the CDR3 is TGTGCCAGCAGCCAAGCAGGTCAACTCCACTTT.